The TCR beta chain described here comes from a study of T cell repertoires in cytomegalovirus infection. This clonotype was detected only a few times. The antigen remains undetermined. This CDR3 contains 13 residues. Germline V lookup: CDR1 SGHKS, CDR2 YYEKEE (reference sequence). Trimming took 2 bases from V and 5 from J, leaving 7 bases between them. One entry per CDR3 protein results from TCRdb running MiXCR on the reads. The data hold about 770,000 distinct CDR3 sequences, with approximately 32% observed a single time. The source of this sequence is a human donor in good health (CMV status not recorded). Some clones in this sample may be carry-over from other donors' samples. The sample in question was cultured CD8+ T cells from PBMCs, obtained from culture after CMV antigen stimulation. V usage is TRBV5-5 and J usage is TRBJ1-4; D gene ambiguous. CDR3 DNA: TGTGCCAGCAGCTTCATTGTCAATGAAAAACTGTTTTTT. Amino acids: CASSFIVNEKLFF.